These 7 T cell receptor beta chains originate from one sample sequenced in a study of T-cell reconstitution after alpha-beta-depleted transplantation in children. Preparing the TCRbeta library involved the use of unique molecular identifiers. TCRdb ran MiXCR on the PCR reads and lists one entry per CDR3 protein. The repertoire holds 400,000 to 500,000 distinct CDR3 sequences, with roughly 10% as singletons. Here the sequenced sample was PBMCs from the stem cell graft donor, taken from the stem cell graft. The receptors stem from a human donor who donated a stem cell graft to a child with acute myeloid leukemia.

The sample holds many counts of this clonotype. In DNA, the CDR3 is TGTGCCAGCTCTGTTTCCCGACGGGCAGATGGGACCCAGTACTTC. Amino acids: CASSVSRRADGTQYF. This rearrangement joins TRBV9 to TRBJ2-5; D remains unclear. Trimming removed 7 bases from V and 7 bases from J, with 23 bases in between. Germline values: CDR1 SGDLS, CDR2 YYNGEE. CDR3 length: 15 amino acids.

The chain couples TRBV25-1 to TRBJ2-1, with 10 bases fitting TRBD2. Germline assignment: CDR1 MGHDK and CDR2 SYGVNS. V lost 0 bases, J lost 10 bases, and 9 bases stayed unmatched. This CDR3 has 16 amino acids. CDR3 in amino acids: CASSEYFASGGHEQFF. The CDR3 DNA is TGTGCCAGCAGTGAATATTTCGCTAGCGGGGGCCACGAGCAGTTCTTC.

This clonotype has only a few counts. This chain links TRBV7-8 with TRBJ2-5; TRBD1 or TRBD2 may be the D gene (5 bases each). The CDR3 is 14 amino acids. CDR1 and CDR2 (germline): SGHVS, FQNEAQ. The V gene lost 5 bases and the J gene lost 7 bases, with 17 bases spanning the gap. The CDR3 sequence is CASSPIRGVGTQYF. The CDR3 nucleotides read TGTGCCAGCAGCCCAATTAGAGGGGTGGGGACCCAGTACTTC.

This clonotype was detected a few times. V and J are TRBV7-9 and TRBJ2-3; a weak D match, TRBD2 (6 bases). CDR3 length: 14 residues. Germline CDR1 is SEHNR and CDR2 is FQNEAQ (reference sequence). Trimming removed 2 bases from V and 6 bases from J, with 12 bases in between. CDR3 loop: CASSLRETRDTQYF. For the CDR3, the DNA is TGTGCCAGCAGCTTAAGGGAGACTAGGGATACGCAGTATTTT.

There are many counts of this clonotype. The chain recombines TRBV12-3 or TRBV12-4 with TRBJ1-1, with 7 nucleotides matching TRBD1. V was pared by 1 base and J by 1 base, with 9 bases of the junction left unmatched. This CDR3 comprises 17 residues. CDR3 region: CASSLEGATLGNTEAFF. The CDR3 bases are TGTGCCAGCAGTTTAGAGGGGGCGACCCTTGGGAACACTGAAGCTTTCTTT.

This clonotype was counted ten times or more. The V call is TRBV20-1, the J call TRBJ2-5; no definite D call. The CDR3 covers 11 residues. Germline CDR1 and CDR2: DFQATT and SNEGSKA (reference sequence). The V and J ends lost 1 base and 7 bases respectively, with 7 bases between them. CDR3 protein: CSARVVGTQYF. In nucleotides, the CDR3 is TGCAGTGCTAGAGTAGTAGGGACCCAGTACTTC.

The chain carries TRBV7-9 and TRBJ1-5, with no clear D. The CDR3 length is 13 residues. Trimming shortened V by 5 bases and J by 4 bases, and 9 bases separated the two germline ends. The germline CDR1 and CDR2 sequences are SEHNR and FQNEAQ (reference sequence). In nucleotides, the CDR3 is TGTGCCAGCAGCGGTGGCCTTAATCAGCCCCAGCATTTT. It codes for CASSGGLNQPQHF. The complete variable domain, with remaining parts taken from reference TRBV7-9 and TRBJ1-5, reads DTGVSQNPRHKITKRGQNVTFRCDPISEHNRLYWYRQTLGQGPEFLTYFQNEAQLEKSRLLSDRFSAERPKGSFSTLEIQRTEQGDSAMYLCASSGGLNQPQHFGDGTRLSIL.